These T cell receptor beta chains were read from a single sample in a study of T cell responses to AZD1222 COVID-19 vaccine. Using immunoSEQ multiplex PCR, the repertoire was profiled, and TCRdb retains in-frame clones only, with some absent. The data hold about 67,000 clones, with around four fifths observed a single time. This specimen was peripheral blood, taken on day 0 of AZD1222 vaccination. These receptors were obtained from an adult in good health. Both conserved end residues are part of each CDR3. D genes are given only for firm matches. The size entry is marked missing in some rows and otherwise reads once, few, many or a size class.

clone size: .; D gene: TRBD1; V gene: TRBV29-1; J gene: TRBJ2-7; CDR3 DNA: TGCGCGGGCTGGGGACAGGGGGCTGGGGAGCAGTACTTC; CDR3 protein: CAGWGQGAGEQYF
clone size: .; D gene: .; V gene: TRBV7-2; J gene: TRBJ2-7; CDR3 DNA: TGTGCCAGCAGCTCCAGTGACCGCCCCTACGAGCAGTACTTC; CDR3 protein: CASSSSDRPYEQYF
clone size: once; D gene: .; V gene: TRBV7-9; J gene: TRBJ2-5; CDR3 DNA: TGTGCCAGCAGCGACTCGGACCGGACCCAAGAGACCCAGTACTTC; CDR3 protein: CASSDSDRTQETQYF
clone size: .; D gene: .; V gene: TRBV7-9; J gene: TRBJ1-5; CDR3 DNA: TGTGCCAGCAGAACAGGCTTAAATCAGCCCCAGCATTTT; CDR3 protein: CASRTGLNQPQHF
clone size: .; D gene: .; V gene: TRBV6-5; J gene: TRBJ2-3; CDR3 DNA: TGTGCCAGCAGTTACTCGGTAGGGCGCACAGATACGCAGTATTTT; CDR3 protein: CASSYSVGRTDTQYF
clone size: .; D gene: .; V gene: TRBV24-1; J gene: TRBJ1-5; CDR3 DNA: TGTGCCACCAAGGGACCCCCTGGTCAGCCCCAGCATTTT; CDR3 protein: CATKGPPGQPQHF
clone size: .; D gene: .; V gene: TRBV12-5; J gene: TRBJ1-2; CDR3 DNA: TGTGCTAGTGGTTTGACACAACAGCCCTATGGCTACACCTTC; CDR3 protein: CASGLTQQPYGYTF
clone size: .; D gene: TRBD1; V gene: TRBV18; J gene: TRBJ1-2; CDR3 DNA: TGTGCCAGCTCACCGGCGACAGGGGGAGTTTCGGGCTACACCTTC; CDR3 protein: CASSPATGGVSGYTF
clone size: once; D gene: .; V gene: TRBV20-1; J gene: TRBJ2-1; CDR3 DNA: TGCAGTGCTTCTCTCATGGATGAGCAGTTCTTC; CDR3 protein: CSASLMDEQFF
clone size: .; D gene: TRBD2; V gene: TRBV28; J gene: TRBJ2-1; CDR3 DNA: TGTGCCAGCAGTTTAGCTAGCGGGGGGGCCCATGAGCAGTTCTTC; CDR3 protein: CASSLASGGAHEQFF
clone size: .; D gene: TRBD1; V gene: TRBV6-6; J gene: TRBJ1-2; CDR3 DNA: TGTGCCAGCAACACCGACAGGGTCGGTGGCTACACCTTC; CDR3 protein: CASNTDRVGGYTF
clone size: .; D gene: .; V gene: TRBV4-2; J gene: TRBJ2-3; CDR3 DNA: TGTGCCAGCAGCCAAGATCGGTGGCGGCAATCCACAGATACGCAGTATTTT; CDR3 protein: CASSQDRWRQSTDTQYF
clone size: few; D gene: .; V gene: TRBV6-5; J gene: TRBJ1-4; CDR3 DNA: TGTGCCAGCAGTAGGACAGTTAATGAAAAACTGTTTTTT; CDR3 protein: CASSRTVNEKLFF
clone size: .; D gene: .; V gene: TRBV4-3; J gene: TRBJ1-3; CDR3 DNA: TGCGCCAGCAGCCAAGCGGGGGGGCCGGTCGGAGGAAACACCATATATTTT; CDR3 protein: CASSQAGGPVGGNTIYF
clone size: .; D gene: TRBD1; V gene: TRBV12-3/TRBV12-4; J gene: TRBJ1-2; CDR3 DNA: TGTGCCAGCAGAGACAGGGTCCAAAATGGCTACACCTTC; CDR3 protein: CASRDRVQNGYTF
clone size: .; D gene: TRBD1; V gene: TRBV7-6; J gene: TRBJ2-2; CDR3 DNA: TGTGCCAGCAGCACAATTAAACAAGATGGTTACAGGGGCAACACCGGGGAGCTGTTTTTT; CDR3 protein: CASSTIKQDGYRGNTGELFF
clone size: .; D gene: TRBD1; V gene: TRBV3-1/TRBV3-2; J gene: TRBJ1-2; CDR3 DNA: TGTGCCAGCAGCCAACCGGGCGGGACAGGGGGTAAAGACTATGGCTACACCTTC; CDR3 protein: CASSQPGGTGGKDYGYTF
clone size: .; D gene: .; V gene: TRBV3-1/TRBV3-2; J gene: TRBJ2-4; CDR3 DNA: TGTGCCAGCAGCCAAGGCCATACGGGAGCGCCGGGAGCCAAAAACATTCAGTACTTC; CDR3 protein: CASSQGHTGAPGAKNIQYF
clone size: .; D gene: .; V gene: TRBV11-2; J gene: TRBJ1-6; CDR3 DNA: TGTGCCAGCAGCTTAGGGGGACCCCTCCACTTT; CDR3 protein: CASSLGGPLHF
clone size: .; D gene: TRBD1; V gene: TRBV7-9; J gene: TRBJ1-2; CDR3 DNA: TGTGCCAGCAGTCAACCGGGACAGGATATACTCTATGGCTACACCTTC; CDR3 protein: CASSQPGQDILYGYTF
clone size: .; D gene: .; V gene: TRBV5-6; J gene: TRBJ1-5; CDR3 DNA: TGTGCCAGCAGTGATGGAGGCAATCAGCCCCAGCATTTT; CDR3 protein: CASSDGGNQPQHF
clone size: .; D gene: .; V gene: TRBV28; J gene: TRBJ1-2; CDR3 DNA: TGTGCCAGCAGTTTATACAGCCTTTTGGGGGGCTACACCTTC; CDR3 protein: CASSLYSLLGGYTF
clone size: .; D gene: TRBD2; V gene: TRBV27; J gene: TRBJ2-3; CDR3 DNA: TGTGCCAGCAGTCCTCGGGGGGGGCGGGATACGCAGTATTTT; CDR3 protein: CASSPRGGRDTQYF
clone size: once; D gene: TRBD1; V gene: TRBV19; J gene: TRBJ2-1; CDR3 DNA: TGTGCCAGTAGTTGGTCCTTTGGGACAGGGGAGGTCAATGAGCAGTTCTTC; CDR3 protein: CASSWSFGTGEVNEQFF
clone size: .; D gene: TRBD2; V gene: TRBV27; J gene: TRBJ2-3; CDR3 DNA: TGTGCCACCTCTAGCGGGGCCCTGGGAGATACGCAGTATTTT; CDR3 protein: CATSSGALGDTQYF
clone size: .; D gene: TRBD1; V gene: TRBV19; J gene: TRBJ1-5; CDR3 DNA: TGTGCCACTATCGCCGGACAGGGCAATCAGCCCCAGCATTTT; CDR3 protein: CATIAGQGNQPQHF
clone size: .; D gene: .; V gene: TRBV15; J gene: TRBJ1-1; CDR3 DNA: TGTGCCACCAGCAGCATTTTGATGGTCACTGAAGCTTTCTTT; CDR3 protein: CATSSILMVTEAFF
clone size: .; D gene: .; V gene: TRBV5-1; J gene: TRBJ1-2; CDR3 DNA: TGCGCCAGCAGTACAGCGGGCACATCCTATGGCTACACCTTC; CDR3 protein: CASSTAGTSYGYTF
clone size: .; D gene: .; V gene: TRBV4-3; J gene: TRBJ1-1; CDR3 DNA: TGCGCCAGCAGCCAAGAGAGGGGCGGCACTGAAGCTTTCTTT; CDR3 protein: CASSQERGGTEAFF
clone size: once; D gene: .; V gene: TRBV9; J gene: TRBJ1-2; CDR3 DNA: TGTGCCAGCACGACCGCACCTGGGGACTATGGCTACACCTTC; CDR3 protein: CASTTAPGDYGYTF
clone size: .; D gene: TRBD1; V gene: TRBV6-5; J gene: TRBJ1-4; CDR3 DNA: TGTGCCAGTACGGGACAGCCTAATGAAAAACTGTTTTTT; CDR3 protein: CASTGQPNEKLFF
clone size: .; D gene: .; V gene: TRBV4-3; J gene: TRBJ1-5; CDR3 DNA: TGCGCCAGCAGCCAAGGGGAACTCCCGGACCAGCCCCAGCATTTT; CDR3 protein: CASSQGELPDQPQHF
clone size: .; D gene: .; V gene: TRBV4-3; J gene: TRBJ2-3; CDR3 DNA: TGCGCCAGCAGCCAAGATGTCCATCCAACCACAGATACGCAGTATTTT; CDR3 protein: CASSQDVHPTTDTQYF
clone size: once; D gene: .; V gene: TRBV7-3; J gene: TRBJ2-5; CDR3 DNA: TGTGCCAGCAGCTCCAGAGCCCTCGAGGGGACCCAGTACTTC; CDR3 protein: CASSSRALEGTQYF
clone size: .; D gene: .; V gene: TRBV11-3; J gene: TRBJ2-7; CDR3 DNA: TGTGTAGAACCTCGCCCGACCTACGAGCAGTACTTC; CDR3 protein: CVEPRPTYEQYF
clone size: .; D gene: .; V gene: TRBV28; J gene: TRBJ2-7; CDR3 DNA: TGTGCCAGCAGTTTACAGGGTCGCGAGCAGTACTTC; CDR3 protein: CASSLQGREQYF
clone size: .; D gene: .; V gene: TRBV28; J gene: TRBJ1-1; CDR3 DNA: TGTGCCAGTCGATCAGGGTATTCTGAAGCTTTCTTT; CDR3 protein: CASRSGYSEAFF
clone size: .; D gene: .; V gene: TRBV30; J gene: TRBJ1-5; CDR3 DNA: TGTGCCTGGAGCCACGGTCACAGGGACAATCAGCCCCAGCATTTT; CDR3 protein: CAWSHGHRDNQPQHF
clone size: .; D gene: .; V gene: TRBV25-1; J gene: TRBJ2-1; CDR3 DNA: TGTGCCAGCAGTGAATATGGCCTCACGGGGAATGAGCAGTTCTTC; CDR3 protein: CASSEYGLTGNEQFF
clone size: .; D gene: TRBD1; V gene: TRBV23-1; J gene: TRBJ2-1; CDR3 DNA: TGCGCCAGCAGTCAATCACTCCTTACGGGACAGCGGTTTTGGGGGCAGTTCTTC; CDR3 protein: CASSQSLLTGQRFWGQFF
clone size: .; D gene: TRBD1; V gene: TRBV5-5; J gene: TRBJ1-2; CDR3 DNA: TGTGCCAGCAGGGTACAGGGGGGCTATGGCTACACCTTC; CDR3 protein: CASRVQGGYGYTF
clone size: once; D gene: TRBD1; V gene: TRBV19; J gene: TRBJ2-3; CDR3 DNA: TGTGCCACTGAAATCTCTCGGGACAGGGGCACAGATACGCAGTATTTT; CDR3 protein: CATEISRDRGTDTQYF
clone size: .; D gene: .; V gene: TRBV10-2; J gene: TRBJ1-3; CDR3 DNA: TGCGCCAGCAGTGAGTGGGGTAGCTCTGGAAACACCATATATTTT; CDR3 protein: CASSEWGSSGNTIYF
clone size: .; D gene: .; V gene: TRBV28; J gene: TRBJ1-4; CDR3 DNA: TGTGCCAGCAGTGGACAGATCCTTAATGAAAAACTGTTTTTT; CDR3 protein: CASSGQILNEKLFF
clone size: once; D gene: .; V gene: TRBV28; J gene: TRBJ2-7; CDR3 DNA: TGTGCCAGCAGTTTACGGGGGACCTCCTACGAGCAGTACTTC; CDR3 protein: CASSLRGTSYEQYF
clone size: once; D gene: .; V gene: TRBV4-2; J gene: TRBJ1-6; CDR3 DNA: TGTGCCAGCAGCCAAGTTAGGGACGAATATAATTCACCCCTCCACTTT; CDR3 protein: CASSQVRDEYNSPLHF
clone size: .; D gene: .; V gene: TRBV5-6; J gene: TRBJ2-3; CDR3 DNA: TGTGCCAGCAGCTTAAAGGGCCTGGATACGCAGTATTTT; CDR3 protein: CASSLKGLDTQYF
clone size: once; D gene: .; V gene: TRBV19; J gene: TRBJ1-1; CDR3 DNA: TGTGCCAGTAGTATGAAATCGAACACTGAAGCTTTCTTT; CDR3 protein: CASSMKSNTEAFF
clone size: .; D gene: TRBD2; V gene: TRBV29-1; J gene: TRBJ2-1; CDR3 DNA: TGCAGCGTTGTCGCGGGACTAGCGGGAGGGCAGGATGAGCAGTTCTTC; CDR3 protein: CSVVAGLAGGQDEQFF
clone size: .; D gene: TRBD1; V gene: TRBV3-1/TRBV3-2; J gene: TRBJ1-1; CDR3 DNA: TGTGCCAGCAGCCGCCGGACAGGGGGGGCCACTGAAGCTTTCTTT; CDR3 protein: CASSRRTGGATEAFF
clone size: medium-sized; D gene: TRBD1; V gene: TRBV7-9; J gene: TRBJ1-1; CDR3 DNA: TGTGCCAGCAGCTTCCCGGGACAGGGGATCGCTGAAGCTTTCTTT; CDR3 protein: CASSFPGQGIAEAFF
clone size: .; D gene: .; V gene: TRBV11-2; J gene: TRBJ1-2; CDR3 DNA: TGTGCCAGCAGCGTAGGGGATGTAGAAGGCTACACCTTC; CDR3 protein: CASSVGDVEGYTF
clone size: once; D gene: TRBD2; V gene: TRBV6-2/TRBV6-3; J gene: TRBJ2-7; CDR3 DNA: TGTGCCAGCAGTCCACCTCCGGGACTAGCGGTCTACGGGCAGTACTTC; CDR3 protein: CASSPPPGLAVYGQYF